This T cell receptor beta chain appears in the sequencing data of a study of response to subunit inactivated influenza vaccine. Trimming shortened V by 0 bases and J by 6 bases, and 10 bases separated the two germline ends. Germline CDR1 SGDLS, CDR2 YYNGEE. The CDR3 is 13 residues long. MiXCR was run by TCRdb on the RT-PCR reads, yielding one entry per CDR3 protein. The table has about 480,000 distinct CDR3 sequences, less than 30% seen once; the top ten hold approximately 2%. V and J are TRBV9 and TRBJ2-7; D unclear. This TCR was recovered from a man aged 45-65 years who received an inactivated influenza vaccine. The input for sequencing was CD4+ T cells sorted from PBMCs, taken 4 to 6 days after vaccination. DNA of the CDR3: TGTGCCAGCAGCGTAGAGCTAGAAGGCGAGCAGTACTTC. Translated, it gives CASSVELEGEQYF. Looking up the rest from reference TRBV9 and TRBJ2-7 gives the full variable domain: DSGVTQTPKHLITATGQRVTLRCSPRSGDLSVYWYQQSLDQGLQFLIQYYNGEERAKGNILERFSAQQFPDLHSELNLSSLELGDSALYFCASSVELEGEQYFGPGTRLTVT.